This is a list of T cell receptor beta chains from one sample in a study of cytomegalovirus exposure and HLA in healthy donors. Only in-frame clones appear in the TCRdb table, and some are missing; sequencing was by immunoSEQ multiplex PCR. The sample holds 130,000 to 150,000 clones, about 91% seen once. The sequencing input was PBMCs. The receptors come from a man aged 18 to 30 in good health and CMV-seropositive. Both conserved end residues are part of each CDR3. The D gene is left open where the match is weak. The size field is filled for only some rows; it gives once, few, many or a size class.

>TRBD2|TRBV18|15|TRBJ2-1|NA
CASTETSGVYNEQFF
TGTGCCAGCACGGAAACTAGCGGGGTGTACAATGAGCAGTTCTTC
>NA|TRBV28|11|TRBJ1-2|few
CASGRERGYTF
TGTGCCAGCGGGAGGGAGAGGGGCTACACCTTC
>TRBD2|TRBV11-2|17|TRBJ2-5|NA
CASSLVGSGGGKETQYF
TGTGCCAGCAGCTTAGTGGGTAGCGGGGGGGGCAAAGAGACCCAGTACTTC
>TRBD2|TRBV6-1|16|TRBJ2-7|NA
CASSEGPSGSAYEQYF
TGTGCCAGCAGTGAAGGGCCTAGCGGGAGTGCCTACGAGCAGTACTTC
>TRBD1|TRBV25-1|13|TRBJ1-1|NA
CASSEDRVRAAFF
TGTGCCAGCAGTGAAGACAGGGTACGCGCAGCTTTCTTT
>NA|TRBV30|14|TRBJ2-7|NA
CAWTLTPGSHEQYF
TGTGCCTGGACCCTGACGCCGGGTAGCCACGAGCAGTACTTC
>NA|TRBV6-5|14|TRBJ2-4|NA
CASRAGWQGNIQYF
TGTGCCAGCCGAGCCGGGTGGCAGGGAAACATTCAGTACTTC
>NA|TRBV5-6|12|TRBJ1-1|NA
CASSLSRAEAFF
TGTGCCAGCAGCTTGAGCAGGGCTGAAGCTTTCTTT
>TRBD1|TRBV4-1|16|TRBJ2-7|NA
CASSQALLRDRAKQYF
TGCGCCAGCAGCCAAGCCCTCCTACGGGACAGGGCGAAGCAGTACTTC
>TRBD1|TRBV30|16|TRBJ1-5|once
CAWSPYLGQGHQPQHF
TGTGCCTGGAGTCCCTACCTCGGACAGGGTCATCAGCCCCAGCATTTT
>NA|TRBV7-9|15|TRBJ1-1|NA
CASSLGQSMNTEAFF
TGTGCCAGCAGCTTAGGACAGAGCATGAACACTGAAGCTTTCTTT
>TRBD1|TRBV5-1|14|TRBJ2-7|NA
CASSPDRGRNEQYF
TGCGCCAGCAGCCCGGACAGGGGAAGGAACGAGCAGTACTTC
>NA|TRBV19|18|TRBJ1-1|NA
CASSSRPAGGGVGHEAFF
TGTGCCAGTAGTTCCCGCCCGGCGGGCGGTGGTGTCGGTCATGAAGCTTTCTTT
>NA|TRBV5-1|14|TRBJ2-2|once
CASSRGSGSGELFF
TGCGCCAGCAGCAGGGGGTCTGGATCCGGGGAGCTGTTTTTT
>NA|TRBV6-1|15|TRBJ2-1|NA
CASSEEGLGYNEQFF
TGTGCCAGCAGTGAAGAGGGACTCGGCTACAATGAGCAGTTCTTC
>TRBD2|TRBV11-2|16|TRBJ2-2|NA
CASSRRGGLNTGELFF
TGTGCCAGCAGCCGGCGGGGGGGACTGAACACCGGGGAGCTGTTTTTT
>NA|TRBV7-6|15|TRBJ2-1|NA
CASSPTPGVYNEQFF
TGTGCCAGCAGCCCGACTCCGGGGGTCTACAATGAGCAGTTCTTC
>NA|TRBV21-1|15|TRBJ2-1|NA
CASSSPGQEDNEQFF
TGTGCCAGCAGCAGTCCGGGACAGGAGGACAATGAGCAGTTCTTC
>NA|TRBV30|12|TRBJ1-2|NA
CAWSWVGEGYTF
TGTGCCTGGAGTTGGGTAGGAGAAGGCTACACCTTC
>NA|TRBV25-1|11|TRBJ1-1|NA
CATRGSTEAFF
TGTGCTACAAGGGGGAGCACTGAAGCTTTCTTT
>TRBD1|TRBV6-1|13|TRBJ1-2|NA
CASSPQGDYGYTF
TGTGCCAGCAGTCCCCAGGGGGACTATGGCTACACCTTC
>TRBD1|TRBV4-1|13|TRBJ1-5|NA
CATSAQGAQPQHF
TGCGCCACCTCGGCTCAGGGGGCTCAGCCCCAGCATTTT
>NA|TRBV6-5|14|TRBJ1-2|NA
CASSDSSGGYGYTF
TGTGCCAGCAGTGACTCCTCGGGGGGCTATGGCTACACCTTC
>NA|TRBV5-6|14|TRBJ1-1|NA
CASSTPTWNTEAFF
TGTGCCAGCAGCACCCCGACTTGGAACACTGAAGCTTTCTTT
>NA|TRBV4-1|16|TRBJ1-6|NA
CASSQTQGNNNSPLHF
TGCGCCAGCAGCCAAACCCAGGGGAACAATAATTCACCCCTCCACTTT
>TRBD1|TRBV7-8|15|TRBJ1-5|few
CASSPDRGLNQPQHF
TGTGCCAGCAGCCCGGACAGGGGGCTTAATCAGCCCCAGCATTTT
>NA|TRBV27|15|TRBJ2-5|few
CASTPRGGPQETQYF
TGTGCCAGCACTCCCCGAGGAGGGCCCCAAGAGACCCAGTACTTC
>TRBD1|TRBV11-2|18|TRBJ1-2|NA
CASSLYSGAGGSGYGYTF
TGTGCCAGCAGCTTATACAGTGGGGCAGGGGGCAGCGGCTATGGCTACACCTTC
>NA|TRBV11-2|14|TRBJ1-3|NA
CASSTGSSGNTIYF
TGTGCCAGCAGCACCGGGAGCTCTGGAAACACCATATATTTT
>NA|TRBV5-1|13|TRBJ1-5|NA
CASSLYSNQPQHF
TGCGCCAGCAGCTTGTATAGCAATCAGCCCCAGCATTTT
>NA|TRBV9|13|TRBJ2-5|NA
CASSVDGRETQYF
TGTGCCAGCAGCGTAGACGGGAGAGAGACCCAGTACTTC
>TRBD2|TRBV15|15|TRBJ2-1|NA
CATSGRTSGSGEQFF
TGTGCCACCAGCGGACGGACTAGCGGGAGCGGGGAGCAGTTCTTC
>NA|TRBV5-4|17|TRBJ2-1|NA
CASSPGGGRIFYNEQFF
TGTGCCAGCAGCCCTGGGGGGGGGCGCATCTTCTACAATGAGCAGTTCTTC
>NA|TRBV13|16|TRBJ2-2|NA
CASSLGTGQATGELFF
TGTGCCAGCAGCTTAGGCACAGGGCAGGCCACCGGGGAGCTGTTTTTT
>TRBD2|TRBV28|14|TRBJ2-5|NA
CASGTLAARGTQYF
TGTGCCAGCGGGACACTAGCGGCCCGTGGGACCCAGTACTTC
>TRBD1|TRBV19|12|TRBJ1-1|NA
CATRTGSTEAFF
TGTGCCACCCGGACAGGGAGCACTGAAGCTTTCTTT
>NA|TRBV14|14|TRBJ2-3|few
CASSQDLVTDTQYF
TGTGCCAGCAGCCAAGATCTTGTCACAGATACGCAGTATTTT
>NA|TRBV2|13|TRBJ2-2|NA
CASSDRYTGELFF
TGTGCCAGCAGTGATCGGTACACCGGGGAGCTGTTTTTT
>TRBD1|TRBV19|13|TRBJ1-5|NA
CASGTVAGQPQHF
TGTGCCAGTGGGACAGTTGCCGGTCAGCCCCAGCATTTT
>TRBD1|TRBV27|14|TRBJ1-1|once
CASTPQGANTEAFF
TGTGCCAGCACCCCCCAGGGGGCGAACACTGAAGCTTTCTTT
>TRBD1|TRBV18|14|TRBJ1-1|NA
CASSLGQMNTEAFF
TGTGCCAGCTCACTGGGACAGATGAACACTGAAGCTTTCTTT